This T cell receptor beta chain stems from a study of blood T cell repertoires in COVID-19. Clones were sequenced by immunoSEQ multiplex PCR, and TCRdb holds only the in-frame ones, with some missing. The sample records 250,000 to 350,000 clones, around four fifths being singletons. The CDR3 runs to 14 residues. V shed 1 base and J shed 11 bases, with 14 bases lying between them. In germline, CDR1 is MGHRA, CDR2 YSYEKL. The sample comprised peripheral blood. The receptor was derived from a woman between 50 and 59 years old with active or convalescent COVID-19. The chain employs TRBV4-1 and TRBJ1-4, with D maybe TRBD1 (5 bases). CDR3 nucleotide sequence: TGCGCCAGCAGCCAAGGTGGGGCGGGGCGTAAACTGTTTTTT. It translates to CASSQGGAGRKLFF.